A single sample is the source of the 27 T cell receptor beta chains below, sequenced in a study of cytomegalovirus exposure and HLA in healthy donors. The primer mix had 60 Vbeta and 13 Jbeta primers. Profiling relied on immunoSEQ multiplex PCR, and the TCRdb table lists in-frame clones only, not all of them. In the table there are under 200,000 clones, 12% of which are singletons. The sequenced sample consisted of PBMCs. The receptors here all came from a man aged 50 to 60 in good health and CMV-seropositive.

This clone occurred a few times. The chain is built from TRBV7-2 and TRBJ1-1; D gene unclear. The length of the CDR3 is 15 residues. V was clipped by 1 base and J by 7 bases, with 16 bases between them. Germline CDR1 reads SGHTA; CDR2 reads FQGNSA. The CDR3 DNA is TGTGCCAGCAGCTTAGAGGCGTGGCGGGAAGGTGAAGCTTTCTTT. This codes for CASSLEAWREGEAFF.

The chain links TRBV5-1 to TRBJ2-1; 12 bases agree with TRBD2. V dropped 3 bases and J dropped 7; count of bases not matched to a gene: 8. CDR3 length: 16 amino acids. The V gene's germline CDR1 is SGHRS and CDR2 YFSETQ. The CDR3 DNA sequence: TGCGCCAGCAGCTCCGCACAGACTAGCGGGGGAAATGAGCAGTTCTTC. As protein: CASSSAQTSGGNEQFF. Based on the CDR3 plus reference TRBV5-1 and TRBJ2-1, the full variable domain is KAGVTQTPRYLIKTRGQQVTLSCSPISGHRSVSWYQQTPGQGLQFLFEYFSETQRNKGNFPGRFSGRQFSNSRSEMNVSTLELGDSALYLCASSSAQTSGGNEQFFGPGTRLTVL.

This clone was seen a handful of times. The rearrangement links TRBV19 to TRBJ1-6; TRBD1 aligns across 9 bases. Trimming at V came to 6 bases and at J to 9 bases, leaving 9 bases not matched to a gene. Germline values: CDR1 LNHDA, CDR2 SQIVND (reference sequence). The CDR3 covers 15 residues. The CDR3 nucleotides are TGTGCCAGTAGACCCGGGACAGGGAGTAGTTCACCCCTCCACTTT. Protein: CASRPGTGSSSPLHF. Full variable domain (remainder filled in from reference TRBV19 and TRBJ1-6): DGGITQSPKYLFRKEGQNVTLSCEQNLNHDAMYWYRQDPGQGLRLIYYSQIVNDFQKGDIAEGYSVSREKKESFPLTVTSAQKNPTAFYLCASRPGTGSSSPLHFGNGTRLTVT.

Written as DNA, the CDR3 is TGTGCCAGCAGCGAGGACAGGGGAAATCAGCCCCAGCATTTT. It encodes CASSEDRGNQPQHF. The chain recombines TRBV21-1 with TRBJ1-5; the table gives TRBD1 as D, unverified against the DNA. TRBV21-1 is annotated as a pseudogene. The length of the CDR3 is 14 residues.

This clone has only one observation. The chain employs TRBV25-1 and TRBJ2-1, with TRBD1 identical over 7 bases. Germline-derived CDR1 and CDR2 are MGHDK and SYGVNS. The CDR3 is 17 residues long. The ends lost 5 bases at V and 0 bases at J; junction bases unmatched: 10. CDR3 in amino acids: CASSRGQTPSSYNEQFF. The CDR3 DNA reads as TGTGCCAGCAGTAGGGGGCAAACGCCGAGCTCCTACAATGAGCAGTTCTTC.

The sample holds a few counts of this clone. The rearrangement joins TRBV6-5 to TRBJ2-2; D not certain. Between the trimmed V and J ends, which lost 8 bases and 2 bases, there was a span of 9 bases. The CDR3 totals 13 residues. CDR1 is MNHEY, CDR2 SVGAGI, per germline. The CDR3 loop is CASFMSNTGELFF. CDR3 nucleotide sequence: TGTGCCAGCTTTATGAGCAACACCGGGGAGCTGTTTTTT.

This clone has just a few counts. The J gene is TRBJ2-2, the V gene TRBV11-3, with a tentative D call TRBD2 (6 bases). Germline lookup yields CDR1 SGHNT and CDR2 YENEEA. The CDR3 totals 16 residues. V lost 5 bases to trimming and J lost 0 bases, with 13 bases between them. The CDR3 sequence is CASSPGGISNTGELFF. The CDR3 DNA is TGTGCCAGCAGCCCAGGAGGGATATCGAACACCGGGGAGCTGTTTTTT.

The chain carries TRBV7-9 and TRBJ1-2, with D tentatively TRBD1 (6 bases). From germline, CDR1 is SEHNR and CDR2 FQNEAQ (reference sequence). V lost 1 base, J lost 8 bases, and 11 bases lay in between. The CDR3 length is 13 residues. The DNA of the CDR3 is TGTGCCAGCAGCTTAGTTGGCAGGGGCGGCTACACCTTC. It encodes CASSLVGRGGYTF.

This sequence joins TRBV13 and TRBJ1-2; D gene unclear. Per the germline V gene, CDR1 is PRHDT and CDR2 is FYEKMQ (reference sequence). Deletions cut 1 base from V and 7 bases from J, with 7 bases between. The length of the CDR3 is 12 residues. DNA of the CDR3: TGTGCCAGCAGCTTAGCTGGCTTTGGCTACACCTTC. Its protein is CASSLAGFGYTF.

The chain joins TRBV9 to TRBJ2-1; tentatively, D is TRBD2 (7 bases). Germline assignment: CDR1 SGDLS and CDR2 YYNGEE. V lost 0 bases and J lost 9, with 19 bases in between. This CDR3 spans 16 amino acids. The CDR3 loop is CASSVGGRGVVSEQFF. The DNA for the CDR3 is TGTGCCAGCAGCGTAGGGGGGAGGGGGGTTGTGAGTGAGCAGTTCTTC.

V gene TRBV6-5 combines with J gene TRBJ2-7, with D perhaps matching TRBD1 (5 bases). The germline V gene encodes CDR1 MNHEY and CDR2 SVGAGI. Trimming removed 9 bases from V and 3 bases from J, with 15 bases in between. The CDR3 loop spans 13 amino acids. CDR3 in DNA: TGTGCCAGTGGGGCAGGGTCCGGCTACGAGCAGTACTTC. The encoded protein is CASGAGSGYEQYF.

The chain combines TRBV5-6 with TRBJ2-5, with D possibly TRBD2 on 7 matching bases. V lost 2 bases and J 4 bases, leaving 15 bases between the germline ends. CDR3 length: 15 residues. Germline-derived CDR1 and CDR2 are SGHDT and YYEEEE. The CDR3 loop reads CASSFTGRGGETQYF. DNA for the CDR3: TGTGCCAGCAGCTTTACAGGGAGGGGGGGAGAGACCCAGTACTTC.

The chain couples TRBV11-3 to TRBJ2-1; weak D call: TRBD1 (6 bases). V was cut by 7 bases and J by 7 bases, with 17 bases left in between. Germline V lookup: CDR1 SGHNT, CDR2 YENEEA. There are 14 residues in the CDR3. CDR3: CASTTGPGRNEQFF. For the CDR3, the DNA is TGTGCCAGCACCACAGGGCCGGGACGAAATGAGCAGTTCTTC.

There are a few counts of this clone. CDR3 DNA sequence: TGTGCCAGCTCCCCCTTGGGGGGGGGCCAGGAGACCCAGTACTTC. Encoded protein: CASSPLGGGQETQYF. The J gene is TRBJ2-5, the V gene TRBV18; TRBD2 is a possible D gene (7 bases). Trimming took off 6 bases at V and 5 bases at J, with 19 bases between the two ends. The CDR3 covers 15 residues. In germline, CDR1 is KGHSH, CDR2 LQKENI.

Only a few counts were recorded for this clone. V and J are TRBV5-4 and TRBJ2-1, with 8 bases that match TRBD1. The CDR3 sequence is 17 residues long. J was trimmed by 7 bases and V by 4 bases; bases with no gene match: 16. Germline CDR1 is SGHNT and CDR2 is YYREEE (reference sequence). The DNA for the CDR3 is TGTGCCAGCAGCCGACCCCCGGACAGGGAGATATCGAATGAGCAGTTCTTC. As protein: CASSRPPDREISNEQFF.

This clone was counted only a few times. The chain joins TRBV7-3 to TRBJ2-5; 8 nucleotides line up with TRBD2. The germline V gene has CDR1 SGHTA and CDR2 FQGTGA. The CDR3 spans 15 residues. J was trimmed by 2 bases and V by 1 base; bases with no gene match: 3. As DNA, the CDR3 is TGTGCCAGCAGCTTAAGCGGGGGGTCACAAGAGACCCAGTACTTC. It translates to CASSLSGGSQETQYF.

The CDR3 here is CAISAQGASYNSPLHF. The CDR3 region has the DNA TGTGCCATCAGTGCACAGGGGGCATCCTATAATTCACCCCTCCACTTT. The chain is built from TRBV10-3 and TRBJ1-6; 9 bases line up with TRBD1. Germline CDR1 and CDR2: ENHRY and SYGVKD. Trimming took 4 bases from V and 1 from J; bases not matched to a gene: 2. This CDR3 region has 16 residues.

This clone was recorded a few times. The chain recombines TRBV7-9 with TRBJ2-2, with 10 bases matching TRBD2. CDR1 is SEHNR and CDR2 is FQNEAQ in the germline V gene (reference sequence). The length of the CDR3 is 16 residues. V trimming: 4 bases; J trimming: 2 bases; junction bases outside the gene matches: 4. The CDR3 DNA reads as TGTGCCAGCAGCTACCCTAGCGGGAGAAACACCGGGGAGCTGTTTTTT. Translating it yields CASSYPSGRNTGELFF.

The V and J genes are TRBV5-1 and TRBJ1-2; D possibly corresponds to TRBD1 (6 bases). The V gene's germline CDR1 is SGHRS and CDR2 YFSETQ. This CDR3 comprises 14 residues. With 0 bases removed from V and 4 bases from J, the gap between germline ends came to 10 bases. The CDR3 sequence is CASSLGGGSYGYTF. The CDR3, as DNA: TGCGCCAGCAGCTTGGGGGGGGGCAGCTATGGCTACACCTTC.

This clone was counted a few times. The chain employs TRBV5-4 and TRBJ1-6, with D maybe TRBD1 (6 bases). The V gene lost 3 bases and the J gene lost 6 bases, with 10 bases spanning the gap. The germline CDR1 and CDR2 sequences are SGHNT and YYREEE (reference sequence). This CDR3 has 14 residues. The CDR3 DNA is TGTGCCAGCAGCTGGGGGCAGGGTAATTCACCCCTCCACTTT. It translates to CASSWGQGNSPLHF.

This clone was counted only a few times. The chain joins TRBV19 to TRBJ2-7; 8 bases map to TRBD2. CDR3 length equals 12 residues. The germline V gene encodes CDR1 LNHDA and CDR2 SQIVND (reference sequence). The V and J ends lost 7 bases and 2 bases, in that order; junction bases with no gene match: 1. The CDR3 region is CASIAGTYEQYF. CDR3 coding DNA: TGTGCCAGTATAGCGGGGACCTACGAGCAGTACTTC.

The J gene is TRBJ2-1, the V gene TRBV11-2; 9 positions agree with TRBD2. CDR3 size: 17 residues. V dropped 5 bases and J dropped 8; count of bases not matched to a gene: 16. CDR1 and CDR2 (germline): SGHAT, FQNNGV. CDR3: CASSTLSTSGSWDEQFF. The DNA of the CDR3 is TGTGCCAGCAGCACTCTGTCGACTAGCGGCTCCTGGGATGAGCAGTTCTTC.

This chain uses TRBV5-1 with TRBJ1-1; D might be TRBD1 (6 bases). The CDR3 is made up of 14 amino acids. CDR1 and CDR2 (germline): SGHRS, YFSETQ. With 2 bases removed from V and 2 bases from J, the gap between germline ends came to 10 bases. The DNA of the CDR3 is TGCGCCAGCAGCTTCCTCAGGGGTAACACTGAAGCTTTCTTT. Protein sequence: CASSFLRGNTEAFF.

This clone turned up a few times. This chain joins TRBV19 and TRBJ1-2; D gene uncertain. The CDR3 is 14 residues long. Per germline, CDR1 LNHDA and CDR2 SQIVND (reference sequence). Trimming removed 0 bases at V and 6 bases at J, with 11 bases between. This chain's CDR3 is CASSIDDKTDGYTF. CDR3 bases: TGTGCCAGTAGTATAGATGACAAAACGGATGGCTACACCTTC.

CDR3: CASSLGQFATNEKLFF. Written as DNA, the CDR3 is TGCGCCAGCAGCCTCGGACAGTTTGCAACTAATGAAAAACTGTTTTTT. The V gene is TRBV4-1, the J gene TRBJ1-4, with D perhaps matching TRBD1 (6 bases). CDR1 and CDR2 (germline): MGHRA, YSYEKL. Deletions cut 4 bases from V and 0 bases from J, with 12 bases between. This CDR3 comprises 16 residues.

This clone has a handful of counts. The chain links TRBV5-1 to TRBJ1-2, with D uncertain. This CDR3 region has 14 residues. V lost 4 bases, J lost 2 bases, and 12 bases lay in between. The germline gives CDR1 SGHRS, CDR2 YFSETQ. The CDR3 DNA sequence: TGCGCCAGCAGCCCCCGGACGGGAAACTATGGCTACACCTTC. It yields the protein CASSPRTGNYGYTF.

This sequence joins TRBV27 and TRBJ2-7; D may be TRBD2 (5 bases). The germline V gene encodes CDR1 MNHEY and CDR2 SMNVEV (reference sequence). The CDR3 runs 13 residues. V gave up 5 bases and J gave up 9 bases, with 17 bases separating them. In DNA, the CDR3 is TGTGCCAGCAGTGGGCGGCGGGCCCGAGGGCAGTACTTC. As protein: CASSGRRARGQYF.